A single sample gave rise to the 15 T cell receptor beta chains below, sequenced in a study of identical twins (dated by TCRdb to about 2016). Receptors were amplified or captured by 5' RACE. The sequencer was an Illumina HiSeq 2000. The raw public data were reprocessed by TCRdb itself: fastp quality trimming at Q25, MiXCR clonotype calling, in-frame beta chains only. Entries are consolidated by CDR3 protein sequence, retaining the most common genes and DNA. The sample has around 690,000 distinct CDR3 sequences on record, around 20% of them singletons. Around 4.4% of the sample is taken by the ten largest. In addition, the sample was reused for a study of T cells expressing NK-cell markers.

Sequencing was carried out using PBMCs. These receptors were obtained from a woman between 18 and 29 years old in good health.

This clonotype was counted only a few times. This may be a read error: a much more frequent sequence differs by one nucleotide. This rearrangement joins TRBV10-3 to TRBJ2-3; D is uncertain. V was trimmed by 4 bases and J by 2 bases, leaving 1 base between them. CDR3 length: 11 residues. Germline V gives CDR1 ENHRY, CDR2 SYGVKD. The CDR3 is CAISATDTQYF. Written as DNA, the CDR3 is TGTGCCATCAGTGCCACAGATACGCAGTATTTT.

The rearrangement joins TRBV20-1 to TRBJ1-2; D is perhaps TRBD1 (5 bases). CDR3 size: 13 residues. Between the trimmed V and J ends, which lost 4 bases and 4 bases, there was a span of 13 bases. Germline V gives CDR1 DFQATT, CDR2 SNEGSKA (reference sequence). CDR3 in DNA: TGCAGTGCTATCGGCGACAGATCCTATGGCTACACCTTC. This codes for CSAIGDRSYGYTF.

This chain uses TRBV5-1 with TRBJ2-7; the match to TRBD1 covers 8 bases. After removal of 4 bases from V and 4 bases from J, the junction contained 13 bases not matched to a gene. CDR1 and CDR2 (germline): SGHRS, YFSETQ. The CDR3 runs to 16 residues. The CDR3 nucleotides read TGCGCCAGCAGCACCGGGGACAGGTTAGCGATGTACGAGCAGTACTTC. Translating gives CASSTGDRLAMYEQYF.

This clonotype has a count of ten or more. The V and J genes are TRBV4-3 and TRBJ2-7; no reliable D call. V was trimmed by 4 bases and J by 2 bases, leaving 12 bases between them. The CDR3 length is 14 residues. CDR1 is LGHNA, CDR2 YSLEER, per germline. CDR3 nucleotide sequence: TGCGCCAGCAGCCGGGATCCTCAGGCCTACGAGCAGTACTTC. This codes for CASSRDPQAYEQYF.

This clonotype has ten or more counts. The rearrangement uses TRBV5-1 and TRBJ2-2; D is unclear. Per germline, CDR1 SGHRS and CDR2 YFSETQ. Trimming removed 2 bases at V and 13 bases at J, with 15 bases between. This CDR3 region has 13 residues. CDR3 amino acids: CASSFLPDPSLFF. The CDR3 DNA reads TGCGCCAGCAGCTTCCTACCGGATCCGTCGCTGTTTTTT.

This clonotype came up many times. The gene calls are TRBV4-1 and TRBJ2-7, with a tentative D call TRBD1 (6 bases). The CDR3 extends over 17 amino acids. Germline V gene data show CDR1 as MGHRA and CDR2 as YSYEKL. V was clipped by 1 base and J by 3 bases, with 19 bases between them. CDR3 bases: TGCGCCAGCAGCCAAGTGTACGTAGAGGACAGCCTCTACGAGCAGTACTTC. Amino acids: CASSQVYVEDSLYEQYF.

The chain carries TRBV5-1 and TRBJ2-3; weak D call: TRBD2 (6 bases). V lost 5 bases and J lost 0, with 13 bases in between. This CDR3 comprises 15 residues. The V gene's germline CDR1 is SGHRS and CDR2 YFSETQ. Here the CDR3 reads CASRYSGHSTDTQYF. The CDR3 bases are TGCGCCAGCAGATATAGCGGACATAGCACAGATACGCAGTATTTT.

This clonotype was detected many times. This chain links TRBV13 with TRBJ1-1; perhaps TRBD1 as D (6 bases). Trimming left V 3 bases short and J 0 bases short, with 14 bases between. There are 16 residues in the CDR3. Looked up from germline, CDR1 is PRHDT and CDR2 is FYEKMQ (reference sequence). The CDR3: CASSFLTGGMNTEAFF. In DNA, the CDR3 is TGTGCCAGCAGCTTCCTGACAGGTGGTATGAACACTGAAGCTTTCTTT.

The CDR3 loop reads CASSLRMREYEQFF. CDR3 nucleotides: TGTGCCAGCAGCTTGCGTATGCGGGAGTATGAGCAGTTCTTC. V is TRBV5-5 and J is TRBJ2-1; 7 bases are shared with TRBD2. The germline V gene encodes CDR1 SGHKS and CDR2 YYEKEE (reference sequence). The CDR3 consists of 14 residues. The ends lost 1 base at V and 8 bases at J; junction bases unmatched: 6. The whole variable domain, filled in from reference TRBV5-5 and TRBJ2-1, reads DAGVTQSPTHLIKTRGQQVTLRCSPISGHKSVSWYQQVLGQGPQFIFQYYEKEERGRGNFPDRFSARQFPNYSSELNVNALLLGDSALYLCASSLRMREYEQFFGPGTRLTVL.

This chain uses TRBV20-1 with TRBJ2-4; TRBD1 is a possible D gene (5 bases). The CDR3 has 16 residues. Per germline, CDR1 DFQATT and CDR2 SNEGSKA (reference sequence). V was shortened by 5 bases and J by 2 bases, with 19 bases between the two germline ends. CDR3 sequence: CSASPYRLNSKNIQYF. CDR3 coding DNA: TGCAGTGCTTCTCCATACAGGCTGAATTCCAAAAACATTCAGTACTTC.

This clonotype occurred a few times. The J gene is TRBJ2-7, the V gene TRBV20-1; D tentatively reads TRBD1 or TRBD2 (5 bases each). The CDR3 has 15 residues. Germline V gives CDR1 DFQATT, CDR2 SNEGSKA (reference sequence). The V end was cut by 3 bases, the J end by 2 bases, with 17 bases between. The CDR3 sequence: CSASFLGTPTYEQYF. CDR3 nucleotides: TGCAGTGCTAGTTTTCTAGGGACGCCCACCTACGAGCAGTACTTC.

The chain employs TRBV18 and TRBJ2-5, with D perhaps assigned TRBD1 or TRBD2 (5 bases each). There are 14 residues in the CDR3. Germline lookup yields CDR1 KGHSH and CDR2 LQKENI. V was clipped by 3 bases and J by 5 bases, with 13 bases between them. The CDR3 reads CASSPSRDRETQYF. The DNA of the CDR3 is TGTGCCAGCTCACCCTCCAGGGACCGGGAGACCCAGTACTTC.

This clonotype was found many times. This chain links TRBV10-3 with TRBJ2-1; maybe TRBD2 (5 bases). The CDR3 length is 14 residues. The germline V and J ends were trimmed by 3 bases and 8 bases, with 14 bases remaining between them. Germline CDR1 is ENHRY and CDR2 is SYGVKD. The DNA of the CDR3 is TGTGCCATCAGTGAAAAGGGCTATAGCGATGAGCAGTTCTTC. This codes for CAISEKGYSDEQFF.

The chain combines TRBV20-1 with TRBJ2-1, with D perhaps TRBD2 (6 bases). Germline V lookup: CDR1 DFQATT, CDR2 SNEGSKA (reference sequence). Trimming removed 1 base from V and 9 bases from J, with 10 bases in between. This CDR3 is 12 amino acids long. CDR3 sequence: CSARVAGIEQFF. CDR3 coding DNA: TGCAGTGCTAGAGTGGCGGGGATTGAGCAGTTCTTC.

The rearrangement uses TRBV4-3 and TRBJ2-7, with 8 bases aligning to TRBD2. CDR1 and CDR2 (germline): LGHNA, YSLEER. V dropped 0 bases and J dropped 1; count of bases not matched to a gene: 5. There are 16 residues in the CDR3. CDR3 sequence (DNA): TGCGCCAGCAGCCAAGAATGGCTAGCGGGTTCCTACGAGCAGTACTTC. Its translation is CASSQEWLAGSYEQYF.